The T cell receptor (beta chain) described here comes from a study of beta chain features in type 1 diabetes. cDNA synthesis used the whole RNA isolate, giving expressed TCRB sequences. Repertoires were generated with immunoSEQ multiplex PCR, while TCRdb's copy carries only in-frame clones and drops some. The data hold 160,000 or so clones, with over 7.5% observed a single time. This CDR3 comprises 12 residues. The germline V gene encodes CDR1 MNHNS and CDR2 SASEGT. V lost 8 bases and J lost 9, with 14 bases in between. This clone was seen only a few times. This clonotype was sampled from a woman aged 18-29 years in good health. This chain uses TRBV6-1 with TRBJ2-1; D might be TRBD1 (6 bases). Sequencing was performed on central memory CD4+ T cells from blood. The CDR3 region is CASAPDSREQFF. The CDR3 DNA is TGTGCCAGCGCCCCGGACAGCCGTGAGCAGTTCTTC.